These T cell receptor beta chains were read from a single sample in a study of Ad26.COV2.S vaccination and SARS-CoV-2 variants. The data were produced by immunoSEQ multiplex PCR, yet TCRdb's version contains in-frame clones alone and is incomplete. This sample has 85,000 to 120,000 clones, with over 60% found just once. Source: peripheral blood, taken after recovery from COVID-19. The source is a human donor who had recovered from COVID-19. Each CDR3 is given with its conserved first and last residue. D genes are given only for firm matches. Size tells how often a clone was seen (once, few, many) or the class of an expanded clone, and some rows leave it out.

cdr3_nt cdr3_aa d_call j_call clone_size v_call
TGTGCCAGCAGTTACGCGGGGGTCACAGATACGCAGTATTTT CASSYAGVTDTQYF TRBD2 TRBJ2-3 NA TRBV6-5
TGTGCCAGCAGCTTAGATGTGGGGGACACCGGGGAGCTGTTTTTT CASSLDVGDTGELFF NA TRBJ2-2 NA TRBV11-3
TGTGCCAGCAGCGTGGGACAGGGTTATGAAAAACTGTTTTTT CASSVGQGYEKLFF TRBD1 TRBJ1-4 NA TRBV7-9
TGTGCCAGCAGTGATAGGGGGACCAAAAACATTCAGTACTTC CASSDRGTKNIQYF NA TRBJ2-4 NA TRBV6-1
TGTGCCAGCTGTGGGGAGTTGGACTATGGCTACACCTTC CASCGELDYGYTF NA TRBJ1-2 NA TRBV2
TGTGCCAGCAGTACGGGACAGGGTGGGACTGAAGCTTTCTTT CASSTGQGGTEAFF TRBD1 TRBJ1-1 few TRBV6-6
TGTGCCAGCAGCTTCGCAGTCCCGAATTATGGCTACACCTTC CASSFAVPNYGYTF NA TRBJ1-2 NA TRBV5-6
TGTGCCAGTAGTATGGACCAGTCAGACTCTGAAGCTTTCTTT CASSMDQSDSEAFF NA TRBJ1-1 NA TRBV19
TGTGCCAGCAGCTTAGAAGGCCACTATGCGGGGGAGCTGTTTTTT CASSLEGHYAGELFF NA TRBJ2-2 NA TRBV11-2
TGTGCCAGCGCCGGGACAGGGTGGTCTGGGGCCAACGTCCTGACTTTC CASAGTGWSGANVLTF TRBD1 TRBJ2-6 NA TRBV3-1/TRBV3-2
TGTGCCTGGAGTGGCGGACCTAATTCACCCCTCCACTTT CAWSGGPNSPLHF NA TRBJ1-6 few TRBV30
TGTGCCAGCAGTCTAGCGGGGGGCCCCACATACAATGAGCAGTTCTTC CASSLAGGPTYNEQFF TRBD2 TRBJ2-1 NA TRBV6-2/TRBV6-3
TGCGCCAGCAGCTTTGGGGCAGATAACAATGAGCAGTTCTTC CASSFGADNNEQFF NA TRBJ2-1 NA TRBV5-1
TGTGCCAGCAGCCAATTCCTCTCGGGCAGGGGAGACGAGCAGTACTTC CASSQFLSGRGDEQYF NA TRBJ2-7 NA TRBV3-1/TRBV3-2
TGTGCCAGCAGCTCACCTGACAGGGGGCCTCACAATGAGCAGTTCTTC CASSSPDRGPHNEQFF TRBD1 TRBJ2-1 NA TRBV4-2
TGTGCCAGTAGCGCTGAGGGACTAGCGGAAAATGAGCAGTTCTTC CASSAEGLAENEQFF TRBD2 TRBJ2-1 NA TRBV19
TGTGCCAGCAGTAGTACAGGTACTCCCTACGAGCAGTACTTC CASSSTGTPYEQYF NA TRBJ2-7 NA TRBV28
TGTGCCTGGAGTGTGGCAGGGTCTCAGCCCCAGCATTTT CAWSVAGSQPQHF NA TRBJ1-5 NA TRBV30
TGTGCCAGCAGAGACGGACTAGCGGGGGCCGGGGAGCTGTTTTTT CASRDGLAGAGELFF TRBD2 TRBJ2-2 NA TRBV27
TGTGCCAGCAGCGCAGAGAACACTGAAGCTTTCTTT CASSAENTEAFF NA TRBJ1-1 NA TRBV5-6
TGTGCCAGCAGACCACAAGGGGAGTATAATTCACCCCTCCACTTT CASRPQGEYNSPLHF NA TRBJ1-6 NA TRBV6-5
TGTGCCAGCAGAAATCGATCACCCATCAATCAGCCCCAGCATTTT CASRNRSPINQPQHF NA TRBJ1-5 NA TRBV6-5
TGTGCCAGCACCTACTCAATAGGGATCGACTATGGCTACACCTTC CASTYSIGIDYGYTF NA TRBJ1-2 few TRBV6-6
TGTGCCAGCAGCTTCAATGGCGGAGAGACCCAGTACTTC CASSFNGGETQYF NA TRBJ2-5 NA TRBV7-9
TGTGCCAGCTCACCGTTGGGACAACTTGCCTACAATGAGCAGTTCTTC CASSPLGQLAYNEQFF NA TRBJ2-1 NA TRBV18
TGTGCCAGCAGCTTGGGGTCAGTTTACGAGCAGTACTTC CASSLGSVYEQYF NA TRBJ2-7 NA TRBV5-6
TGCGCCAGCAGCCCCGTACGCGGCGGACCTAATCAGCCCCAGCATTTT CASSPVRGGPNQPQHF NA TRBJ1-5 NA TRBV5-1
TGTGCCAGCGGGGGGACTCCTCAAGAGACCCAGTACTTC CASGGTPQETQYF NA TRBJ2-5 NA TRBV2
TGTGCCAGCAGTGAGGGGGACAGGGACAATGAGCAGTTCTTC CASSEGDRDNEQFF TRBD1 TRBJ2-1 NA TRBV6-1
TGTGCCACCAGTGTAGGGACAGGGGGAGGCTACACCTTC CATSVGTGGGYTF TRBD1 TRBJ1-2 NA TRBV24-1
TGTGCCAGCAGCCACGGACGGGACGATTCACCCCTCCACTTT CASSHGRDDSPLHF NA TRBJ1-6 NA TRBV7-2
TGTGCCAGCAGCCCCCCGGATAGACAGGGAAGATGGGACACTGAAGCTTTCTTT CASSPPDRQGRWDTEAFF TRBD1 TRBJ1-1 NA TRBV3-1/TRBV3-2
TGTGCCAGCAGCCAAGATGTTTGGGGTGAGCAGTTCTTC CASSQDVWGEQFF NA TRBJ2-1 NA TRBV3-1/TRBV3-2
TGTGCCAGCAGCCGTTCCCCGGGACAGGAGTCACCCCTCCACTTT CASSRSPGQESPLHF TRBD1 TRBJ1-6 NA TRBV11-2
TGTGCCAGCAGAAAAAGGTCTGGCGGCACAGATACGCAGTATTTT CASRKRSGGTDTQYF NA TRBJ2-3 once TRBV2
TGTGCCACCAGCAGGGGCGGAGGTGGCGAGCAGTACTTC CATSRGGGGEQYF NA TRBJ2-7 NA TRBV15
TGTGCCAGCAGCCAAGATGGGTCCAGGGGCCCTGGAAACACCATATATTTT CASSQDGSRGPGNTIYF NA TRBJ1-3 NA TRBV3-1/TRBV3-2
TGTGCCAGCAGCTTAGTAGGAGTTGATGAGCAGTTCTTC CASSLVGVDEQFF NA TRBJ2-1 few TRBV7-9
TGTGCCAGCAGCCCGACAGATAATCAGCCCCAGCATTTT CASSPTDNQPQHF NA TRBJ1-5 once TRBV9
TGCGCCAGCAGTAGAGAGAGTAGCAATCAGCCCCAGCATTTT CASSRESSNQPQHF NA TRBJ1-5 NA TRBV10-2
TGCGCCAGCAGCTTGGCCGGTGTAGAGGAGCTGTTTTTT CASSLAGVEELFF NA TRBJ2-2 NA TRBV5-1
TGTGCCAGCAGTCAAGGACAGGGGGTGGTCTACGAGCAGTACTTC CASSQGQGVVYEQYF TRBD1 TRBJ2-7 NA TRBV5-4
TGTGCCAGCAGCCCCAGAGGGAGCACAGATACGCAGTATTTT CASSPRGSTDTQYF NA TRBJ2-3 NA TRBV3-1/TRBV3-2
TGTGCCAGCAGCTTAGGGGAGCTGACAGCACAAGAGACCCAGTACTTC CASSLGELTAQETQYF NA TRBJ2-5 NA TRBV7-9
TGTGCCAGCAGTCGTCCTAGCGGGGGCTACAATGAGCAGTTCTTC CASSRPSGGYNEQFF TRBD2 TRBJ2-1 NA TRBV7-2
TGTGCCATCGGGGACAGGGGAGGCAATCAGCCCCAGCATTTT CAIGDRGGNQPQHF TRBD1 TRBJ1-5 NA TRBV10-3
TGTGCCAGCAGTGGACAGGGGGAGTACACTGAAGCTTTCTTT CASSGQGEYTEAFF TRBD1 TRBJ1-1 NA TRBV27
TGTGCCAGCAGTTTGTCCCGTGAGCAGTTCTTC CASSLSREQFF NA TRBJ2-1 NA TRBV12-3/TRBV12-4
TGTGCCAGCAGTCTAACGAGCGCTCGGGGAGATACGCAGTATTTT CASSLTSARGDTQYF NA TRBJ2-3 NA TRBV28
TGCGCCAGCAGCCCCTACAGCTACAGTAGAGAATCCTACGAGCAGTACTTC CASSPYSYSRESYEQYF NA TRBJ2-7 NA TRBV4-1